These 4 T cell receptor beta chains came from one sample sequenced in a study of blood T cell repertoires in COVID-19. Profiling relied on immunoSEQ multiplex PCR, and the TCRdb table lists in-frame clones only, not all of them. The sample shows approximately 140,000 clones, approximately 83% of them seen only once. Sequenced input: peripheral blood. The origin of the receptors is a woman aged 55-69 years with COVID-19, enrolled during active disease.

The table lists this clone with a count of one. The genes are TRBV6-2 or TRBV6-3 and TRBJ1-3; perhaps TRBD1 as D (6 bases). The CDR3 runs to 18 residues. CDR1 MNHEY and CDR2 SVGEGT come from the germline V gene. Trimming took 5 bases from V and 7 from J, leaving 27 bases between them. CDR3 residues: CASSRDIFHPPPGNTIYF. CDR3 bases: TGTGCCAGCAGTCGGGACATTTTTCATCCCCCCCCCGGGAACACCATATATTTT.

The chain is built from TRBV7-3 and TRBJ1-2, with no clear D. Germline V gene sequence: CDR1 SGHTA, CDR2 FQGTGA. V lost 5 bases, J lost 4 bases, and 20 bases lay in between. The CDR3 length is 16 residues. The CDR3 spells CASSMGGIEGTYGYTF. The CDR3 region has the DNA TGTGCCAGCAGCATGGGAGGTATAGAGGGAACCTATGGCTACACCTTC.

The chain combines TRBV3-1 (or the pseudogene TRBV3-2) with TRBJ1-2; D is uncertain. The CDR3 contains 13 residues. Per germline, CDR1 LGHDT and CDR2 YNNKEL (reference sequence). The V gene lost 6 bases and the J gene lost 11 bases, with 19 bases spanning the gap. CDR3 nucleotides: TGTGCCAGCAGTAAAGGAGACTCCGTAGCGTACACCTTC. It yields the protein CASSKGDSVAYTF.

The rearrangement links TRBV3-1 (or the pseudogene TRBV3-2) to TRBJ1-2, with 7 bases identical to TRBD1. There are 14 residues in the CDR3. V lost 3 bases, J lost 4 bases, and 5 bases stayed unmatched. Per germline, CDR1 LGHDT and CDR2 YNNKEL (reference sequence). The CDR3 sequence: CASSQGQLAYGYTF. Here the CDR3 DNA reads TGTGCCAGCAGCCAGGGACAGTTGGCCTATGGCTACACCTTC.